The 22 T cell receptor beta chains below all came from one sample that was sequenced in a study of shared clonotypes between healthy human individuals. Using immunoSEQ multiplex PCR, the repertoire was profiled, and TCRdb retains in-frame clones only, with some absent. The data hold millions of clones, with over 90% observed a single time. Input material: naive CD4+ T cells from PBMCs. As to subset: CD45RA+ positively selected. The receptors stem from a man aged 18 to 30 in good health. Some clones in this sample may be carry-over from other donors' samples.

V usage is TRBV19 and J usage is TRBJ1-2; D is ambiguous. V lost 10 bases to trimming and J lost 1 base, with 19 bases between them. Looked up from germline, CDR1 is LNHDA and CDR2 is SQIVND (reference sequence). The CDR3 runs to 15 residues. The CDR3 spells CATRARRELNYGYTF. The CDR3 DNA sequence: TGTGCCACCCGTGCCCGGAGAGAACTTAACTATGGCTACACCTTC.

The V call is TRBV19, the J call TRBJ1-1, with 8 bases identical to TRBD1. The V gene's germline CDR1 is LNHDA and CDR2 SQIVND (reference sequence). Unmatched junction bases numbered 9, after V lost 6 bases and J lost 3 bases. The CDR3 runs to 15 residues. The CDR3 loop is CASSNPQGGYTEAFF. The CDR3 coding sequence is TGTGCCAGTAGCAACCCACAGGGGGGATACACTGAAGCTTTCTTT.

The genes are TRBV19 and TRBJ2-7; 9 positions agree with TRBD1. The V and J ends lost 5 bases and 0 bases, in that order; junction bases with no gene match: 2. Germline lookup yields CDR1 LNHDA and CDR2 SQIVND (reference sequence). CDR3 length equals 14 residues. CDR3 DNA sequence: TGTGCCAGTAGTCACAGGGGGCTCTCCTACGAGCAGTACTTC. Amino acid sequence: CASSHRGLSYEQYF.

In regard to this clone: Additional DNA sequences in this sample encode the identical CDR3. The rearrangement uses TRBV7-6 and TRBJ2-5, with no clear D. Germline values: CDR1 SGHVS, CDR2 FNYEAQ. V shed 0 bases and J shed 2 bases, with 4 bases lying between them. The CDR3 contains 13 residues. The CDR3 DNA sequence: TGTGCCAGCAGCTTAGCGAGACAAGAGACCCAGTACTTC. This translates into CASSLARQETQYF.

This CDR3 reads CASRGRLLETQYF. The DNA of the CDR3 is TGTGCCAGCAGAGGGAGACTTCTAGAGACCCAGTACTTC. The chain uses TRBV28 and TRBJ2-5, with D possibly TRBD2 on 5 matching bases. This CDR3 contains 13 residues. V shed 6 bases and J shed 4 bases, with 12 bases lying between them. CDR1 is MDHEN and CDR2 is SYDVKM in the germline V gene.

The V and J genes are TRBV6-5 and TRBJ2-1; D may be TRBD2 (6 bases). The CDR3 length is 15 residues. V was shortened by 0 bases and J by 0 bases, with 6 bases between the two germline ends. Germline V gene sequence: CDR1 MNHEY, CDR2 SVGAGI. The CDR3 region has the DNA TGTGCCAGCAGTTACTCGGGACTCTCCTACAATGAGCAGTTCTTC. The encoded protein is CASSYSGLSYNEQFF.

The rearrangement uses TRBV28 and TRBJ2-7; a possible D gene is TRBD2 (5 bases). Germline lookup yields CDR1 MDHEN and CDR2 SYDVKM. CDR3 size: 11 residues. Trimming took off 10 bases at V and 5 bases at J, with 12 bases between the two ends. CDR3 residues: CAIGLADEQYF. The CDR3 nucleotides are TGTGCCATTGGGCTAGCAGACGAGCAGTACTTC.

J is TRBJ2-3 and V is TRBV28; tentative D call: TRBD1 (5 bases). This CDR3 contains 14 residues. From germline, CDR1 is MDHEN and CDR2 SYDVKM. Trimming shortened V by 2 bases and J by 5 bases, and 11 bases separated the two germline ends. The CDR3 DNA follows: TGTGCCAGCAGTTTAGGGCAGGGAAGAGATACGCAGTATTTT. Translating it yields CASSLGQGRDTQYF.

This clone has a single count. This sample includes further DNA sequences coding for the same CDR3. The chain has TRBV5-1 and TRBJ2-1, with TRBD2 identical over 12 bases. Germline loops: CDR1 SGHRS, CDR2 YFSETQ. Trimming took 2 bases from V and 7 from J; bases not matched to a gene: 4. The CDR3 is 15 residues long. The CDR3 protein is CASSFLAGGPNEQFF. The CDR3 DNA reads TGCGCCAGCAGCTTCCTAGCGGGAGGGCCGAATGAGCAGTTCTTC.

This chain joins TRBV7-9 and TRBJ1-2; TRBD1 matches at 7 bases. There are 16 residues in the CDR3. CDR1 and CDR2 from the germline V gene are SEHNR and FQNEAQ (reference sequence). Trimming cost V 5 bases and J 2 bases; bases outside gene matches: 11. The DNA for the CDR3 is TGTGCCAGCAGCCCGAAAGGGGGCAGGGCGAACTATGGCTACACCTTC. Protein: CASSPKGGRANYGYTF.

V gene TRBV7-8 combines with J gene TRBJ1-1, with a possible D match to TRBD1 (5 bases). The CDR3 length is 14 residues. Germline-derived CDR1 and CDR2 are SGHVS and FQNEAQ. V shed 1 base and J shed 7 bases, with 13 bases lying between them. Written as DNA, the CDR3 is TGTGCCAGCAGCTTAGGGGGACTAATTAATGAAGCTTTCTTT. This codes for CASSLGGLINEAFF.

The chain links TRBV19 to TRBJ2-7, with a tentative D call TRBD1 (6 bases). The V end lost 10 bases, the J end lost 1 base, and 11 bases lay between the germline ends. This CDR3 region has 12 residues. Per the germline V gene, CDR1 is LNHDA and CDR2 is SQIVND (reference sequence). The CDR3 coding sequence is TGTGCCACCCGGACAGTGTCCTACGAGCAGTACTTC. Encoded protein: CATRTVSYEQYF. Supplemented by reference TRBV19 and TRBJ2-7, the full variable domain reads DGGITQSPKYLFRKEGQNVTLSCEQNLNHDAMYWYRQDPGQGLRLIYYSQIVNDFQKGDIAEGYSVSREKKESFPLTVTSAQKNPTAFYLCATRTVSYEQYFGPGTRLTVT.

The chain is built from TRBV6-1 and TRBJ1-4, with D uncertain. CDR1 MNHNS and CDR2 SASEGT come from the germline V gene. The V and J ends lost 6 bases and 5 bases respectively, with 7 bases between them. The CDR3 has 12 residues. The CDR3 sequence: CASSPFNEKLFF. The CDR3 DNA follows: TGTGCCAGCAGCCCCTTCAATGAAAAACTGTTTTTT.

The rearrangement uses TRBV5-4 and TRBJ1-2; perhaps TRBD1 as D (6 bases). Trimming took off 4 bases at V and 7 bases at J, with 23 bases between the two ends. The CDR3 is made up of 16 amino acids. Germline V gene lookup returns CDR1 SGHNT and CDR2 YYREEE (reference sequence). The CDR3 sequence: CASSGGSDRSVGGYTF. The CDR3 bases are TGTGCCAGCAGCGGGGGTAGCGACAGGTCGGTCGGTGGCTACACCTTC.

This clone was recorded only once. This sequence joins TRBV28 and TRBJ2-7; D is perhaps TRBD2 (6 bases). CDR1 is MDHEN and CDR2 is SYDVKM in the germline V gene. This CDR3 spans 12 amino acids. V dropped 3 bases and J dropped 9 bases, with 12 bases sitting between them. CDR3 in amino acids: CASSLPGVPQYF. The CDR3 region has the DNA TGTGCCAGCAGTTTGCCGGGGGTCCCGCAGTACTTC.

This chain joins TRBV6-6 and TRBJ2-7; 7 bases are shared with TRBD2. Germline values: CDR1 MNHNY, CDR2 SVGAGI (reference sequence). V lost 7 bases, J lost 4 bases, and 13 bases stayed unmatched. There are 15 residues in the CDR3. In DNA form, the CDR3 reads TGTGCCAGCAAAGGATCGGGGGGTAGCGGTTACGAGCAGTACTTC. The encoded protein is CASKGSGGSGYEQYF.

V is TRBV19 and J is TRBJ2-1; 10 bases line up with TRBD2. Trimming at V came to 3 bases and at J to 6 bases, leaving 8 bases not matched to a gene. Germline V CDR1 and CDR2: LNHDA, SQIVND (reference sequence). This CDR3 spans 16 amino acids. CDR3 nucleotide sequence: TGTGCCAGTAGTATCTTGGGGGCTAGCGGGAGCAATGAGCAGTTCTTC. It encodes CASSILGASGSNEQFF. Filled out from reference TRBV19 and TRBJ2-1, the complete variable domain reads DGGITQSPKYLFRKEGQNVTLSCEQNLNHDAMYWYRQDPGQGLRLIYYSQIVNDFQKGDIAEGYSVSREKKESFPLTVTSAQKNPTAFYLCASSILGASGSNEQFFGPGTRLTVL.

The chain is built from TRBV5-6 and TRBJ2-7; D not resolved. The CDR3 spans 13 residues. CDR1 and CDR2 (germline): SGHDT, YYEEEE. Trimming pared 4 bases from V and 1 base from J, leaving 9 bases between. CDR3 DNA: TGTGCCAGCAGCCCGTCCTGGTCCTACGAGCAGTACTTC. Encoded protein: CASSPSWSYEQYF.

The J gene is TRBJ2-2, the V gene TRBV2; D ambiguous. V was pared by 8 bases and J by 6 bases, with 13 bases between. Germline CDR1 reads SNHLY; CDR2 reads FYNNEI. The CDR3 has 13 residues. CDR3 in DNA: TGTGCCAGCCGCAGGTCCCCCGCCGGGGAGCTGTTTTTT. The encoded protein is CASRRSPAGELFF.

The chain combines TRBV27 with TRBJ2-5, with D possibly being TRBD1 (5 bases). V lost 6 bases and J lost 2, with 13 bases in between. The CDR3 length is 14 residues. Germline CDR1 MNHEY, CDR2 SMNVEV (reference sequence). Here the CDR3 DNA reads TGTGCCAGCAGGACTTTGGGGCAGCAAGAGACCCAGTACTTC. Its protein product is CASRTLGQQETQYF.

This clone was seen once. The CDR3 region has the DNA TGTGCCAGCAGTTGGGACAGGAGGGACTACGAGCAGTACTTC. Protein product: CASSWDRRDYEQYF. The J gene is TRBJ2-7, the V gene TRBV2, with 8 bases that match TRBD1. Germline V gene data show CDR1 as SNHLY and CDR2 as FYNNEI. The V gene end was trimmed by 5 bases and the J gene end by 3 bases; junction bases not matched to a gene: 6. The CDR3 contains 14 residues.

This clone has just a few counts. The V and J genes are TRBV7-6 and TRBJ1-1; a possible D gene is TRBD1 (6 bases). The CDR3 has 13 amino acids. Trimming took 2 bases from V and 5 from J, leaving 9 bases between them. Germline V gene sequence: CDR1 SGHVS, CDR2 FNYEAQ. This CDR3 is CASSLSGDTEAFF. Here the CDR3 DNA reads TGTGCCAGCAGCTTATCAGGGGATACTGAAGCTTTCTTT.